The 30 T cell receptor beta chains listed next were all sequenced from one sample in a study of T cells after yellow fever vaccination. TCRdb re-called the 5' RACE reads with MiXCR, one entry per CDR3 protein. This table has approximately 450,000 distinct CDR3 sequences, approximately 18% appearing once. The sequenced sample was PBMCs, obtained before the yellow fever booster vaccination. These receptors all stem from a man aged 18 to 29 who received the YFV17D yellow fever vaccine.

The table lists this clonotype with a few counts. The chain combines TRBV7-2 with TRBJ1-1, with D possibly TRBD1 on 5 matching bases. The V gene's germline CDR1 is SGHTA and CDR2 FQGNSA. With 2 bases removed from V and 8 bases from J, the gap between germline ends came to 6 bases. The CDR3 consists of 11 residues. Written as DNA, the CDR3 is TGTGCCAGCAGCTTATGGGGGGAAGCTTTCTTT. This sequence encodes CASSLWGEAFF.

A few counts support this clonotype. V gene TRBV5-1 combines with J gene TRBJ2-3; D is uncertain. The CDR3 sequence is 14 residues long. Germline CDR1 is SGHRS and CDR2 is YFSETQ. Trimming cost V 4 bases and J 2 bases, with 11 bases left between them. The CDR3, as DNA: TGCGCCAGCAGCCCGAAACCCTCCACAGATACGCAGTATTTT. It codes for CASSPKPSTDTQYF.

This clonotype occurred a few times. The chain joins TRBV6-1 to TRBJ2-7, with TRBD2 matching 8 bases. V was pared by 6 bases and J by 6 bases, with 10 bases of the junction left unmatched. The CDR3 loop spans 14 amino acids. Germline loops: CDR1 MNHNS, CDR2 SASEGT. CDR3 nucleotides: TGTGCCAGCAGATTTACGGGAGGGGGTCCCGAGCAGTACTTC. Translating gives CASRFTGGGPEQYF.

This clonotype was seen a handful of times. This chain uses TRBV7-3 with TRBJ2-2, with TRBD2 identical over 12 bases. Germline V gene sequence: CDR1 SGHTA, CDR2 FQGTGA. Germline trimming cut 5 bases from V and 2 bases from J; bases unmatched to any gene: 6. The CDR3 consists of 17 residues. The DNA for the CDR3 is TGTGCCAGCAGCCTAGGACTAGCGGGGACAAACACCGGGGAGCTGTTTTTT. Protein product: CASSLGLAGTNTGELFF.

CDR3 bases: TGCAGTGCCGGGGACCAAGAGACCCAGTACTTC. It encodes CSAGDQETQYF. The V gene is TRBV20-1, the J gene TRBJ2-5; a possible D gene is TRBD2 (5 bases). Trimming cost V 6 bases and J 0 bases, with 5 bases left between them. This CDR3 is 11 amino acids long. CDR1 is DFQATT and CDR2 is SNEGSKA in the germline V gene (reference sequence).

CDR3 sequence reads: CASSGAGTEGEKLFF. As DNA, the CDR3 is TGCGCCAGCAGCGGGGCCGGGACAGAAGGAGAAAAACTGTTTTTT. J is TRBJ1-4 and V is TRBV5-1, with 7 bases matching TRBD1. The CDR3 runs 15 residues. Per the germline V gene, CDR1 is SGHRS and CDR2 is YFSETQ. V shed 4 bases, J shed 8 bases, and the junction held 11 bases outside the gene matches.

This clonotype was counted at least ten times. CDR3 in DNA: TGCGCCAGCATGAGCCGGGGGGACGACGAGCAGTACTTC. It yields the protein CASMSRGDDEQYF. The chain is built from TRBV5-1 and TRBJ2-7; 7 bases are shared with TRBD2. Germline V gives CDR1 SGHRS, CDR2 YFSETQ. With 6 bases clipped from V and 5 bases from J, the junction kept 8 bases outside the gene matches. CDR3 length: 13 residues.

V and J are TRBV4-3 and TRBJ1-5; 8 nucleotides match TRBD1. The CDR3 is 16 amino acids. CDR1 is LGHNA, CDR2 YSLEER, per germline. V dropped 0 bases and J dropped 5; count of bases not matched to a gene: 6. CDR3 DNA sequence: TGCGCCAGCAGCCAAGATATAGCAGGGGGCCATCAGCCCCAGCATTTT. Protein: CASSQDIAGGHQPQHF.

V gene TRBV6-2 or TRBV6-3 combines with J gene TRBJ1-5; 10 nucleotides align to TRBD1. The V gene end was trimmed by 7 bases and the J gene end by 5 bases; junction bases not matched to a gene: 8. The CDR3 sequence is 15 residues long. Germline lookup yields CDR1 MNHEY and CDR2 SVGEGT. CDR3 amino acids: CASTNDRGQDQPQHF. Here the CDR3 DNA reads TGTGCCAGCACCAATGACAGGGGGCAAGATCAGCCCCAGCATTTT.

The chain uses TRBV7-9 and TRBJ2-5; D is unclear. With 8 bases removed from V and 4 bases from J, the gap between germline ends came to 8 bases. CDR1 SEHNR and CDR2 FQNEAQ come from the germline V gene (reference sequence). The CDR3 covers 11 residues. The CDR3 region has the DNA TGTGCCAGCCTCCAACTAGAGACCCAGTACTTC. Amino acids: CASLQLETQYF.

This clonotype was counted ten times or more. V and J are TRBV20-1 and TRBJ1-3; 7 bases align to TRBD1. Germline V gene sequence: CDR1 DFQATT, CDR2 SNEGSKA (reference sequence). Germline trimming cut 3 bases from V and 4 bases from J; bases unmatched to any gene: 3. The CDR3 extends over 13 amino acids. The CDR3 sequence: CSARGGQGNTIYF. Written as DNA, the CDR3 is TGCAGTGCTAGGGGGGGACAGGGAAACACCATATATTTT.

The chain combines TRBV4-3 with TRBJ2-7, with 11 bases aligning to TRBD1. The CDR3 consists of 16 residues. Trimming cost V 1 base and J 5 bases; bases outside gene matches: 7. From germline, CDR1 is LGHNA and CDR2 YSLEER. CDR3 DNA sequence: TGCGCCAGCAGCCAAGGGTCGGACAGGGGGCAGGACGAGCAGTACTTC. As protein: CASSQGSDRGQDEQYF.

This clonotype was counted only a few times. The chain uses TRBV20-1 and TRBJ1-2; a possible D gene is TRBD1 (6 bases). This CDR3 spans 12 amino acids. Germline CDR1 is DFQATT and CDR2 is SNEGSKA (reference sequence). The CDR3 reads CRGAASNYGYTF. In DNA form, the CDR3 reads TGCAGGGGGGCAGCATCTAACTATGGCTACACCTTC.

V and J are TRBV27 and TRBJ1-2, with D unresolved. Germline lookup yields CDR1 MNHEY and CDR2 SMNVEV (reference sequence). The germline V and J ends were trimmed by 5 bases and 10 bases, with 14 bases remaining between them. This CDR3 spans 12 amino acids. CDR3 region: CASSAPDGVYTF. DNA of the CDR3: TGTGCCAGCAGTGCTCCTGACGGGGTCTACACCTTC.

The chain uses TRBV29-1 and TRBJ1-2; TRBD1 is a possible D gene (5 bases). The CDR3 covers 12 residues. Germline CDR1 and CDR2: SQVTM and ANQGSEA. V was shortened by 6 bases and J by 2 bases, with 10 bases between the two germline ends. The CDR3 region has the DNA TGCAGCGTACGGGACGGAAACTATGGCTACACCTTC. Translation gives CSVRDGNYGYTF.

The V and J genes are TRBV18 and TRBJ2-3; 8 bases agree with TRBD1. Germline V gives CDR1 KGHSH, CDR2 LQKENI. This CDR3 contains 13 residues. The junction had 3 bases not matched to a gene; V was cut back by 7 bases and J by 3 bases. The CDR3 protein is CASYDRGTDTQYF. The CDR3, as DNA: TGTGCCAGCTACGACAGGGGAACAGATACGCAGTATTTT.

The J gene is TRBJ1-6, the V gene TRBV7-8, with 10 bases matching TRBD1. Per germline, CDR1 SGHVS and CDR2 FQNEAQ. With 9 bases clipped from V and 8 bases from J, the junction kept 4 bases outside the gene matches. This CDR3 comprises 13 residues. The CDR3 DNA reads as TGTGCCAGTTCCGGGACAGGGGATTCACCCCTCCACTTT. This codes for CASSGTGDSPLHF.

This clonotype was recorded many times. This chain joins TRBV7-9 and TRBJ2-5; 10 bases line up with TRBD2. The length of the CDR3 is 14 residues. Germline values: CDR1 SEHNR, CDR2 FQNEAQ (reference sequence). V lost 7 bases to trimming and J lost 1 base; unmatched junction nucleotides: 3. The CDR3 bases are TGTGCCAGCAACCCTAGCGGGGGCCAAGAGACCCAGTACTTC. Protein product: CASNPSGGQETQYF.

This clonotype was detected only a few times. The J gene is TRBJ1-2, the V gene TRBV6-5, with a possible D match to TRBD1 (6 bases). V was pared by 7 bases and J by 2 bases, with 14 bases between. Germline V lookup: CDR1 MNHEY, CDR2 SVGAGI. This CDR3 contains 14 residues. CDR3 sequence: CASTRTALNYGYTF. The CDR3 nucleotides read TGTGCCAGCACCCGGACAGCCCTAAACTATGGCTACACCTTC.

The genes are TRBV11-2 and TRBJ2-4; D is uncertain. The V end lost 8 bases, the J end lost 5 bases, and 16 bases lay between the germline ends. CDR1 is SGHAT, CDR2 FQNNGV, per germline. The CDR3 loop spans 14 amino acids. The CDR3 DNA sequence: TGTGCCAGCCGAGAAGGTCCTCTCCAAAACATTCAGTACTTC. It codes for CASREGPLQNIQYF.

CDR3 DNA: TGCGCCAGCAGCTGGAGACCGGGGGAAGGGGCAGATACGCAGTATTTT. Translating gives CASSWRPGEGADTQYF. V is TRBV5-1 and J is TRBJ2-3; D is possibly TRBD2 (6 bases). The CDR3 is made up of 16 amino acids. V lost 3 bases to trimming and J lost 4 bases, with 18 bases between them. Germline-derived CDR1 and CDR2 are SGHRS and YFSETQ. Drawing the rest from reference TRBV5-1 and TRBJ2-3, the complete variable domain is KAGVTQTPRYLIKTRGQQVTLSCSPISGHRSVSWYQQTPGQGLQFLFEYFSETQRNKGNFPGRFSGRQFSNSRSEMNVSTLELGDSALYLCASSWRPGEGADTQYFGPGTRLTVL.

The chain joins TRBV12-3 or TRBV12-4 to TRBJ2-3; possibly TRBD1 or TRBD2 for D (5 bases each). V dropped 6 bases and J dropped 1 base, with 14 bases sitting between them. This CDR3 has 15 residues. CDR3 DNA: TGTGCCAGCAGCCATTCCGGGGCCCGCACAGATACGCAGTATTTT. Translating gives CASSHSGARTDTQYF.

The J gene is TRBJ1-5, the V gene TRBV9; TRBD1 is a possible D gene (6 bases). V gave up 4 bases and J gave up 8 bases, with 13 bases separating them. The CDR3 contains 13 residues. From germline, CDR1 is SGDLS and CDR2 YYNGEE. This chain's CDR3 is CASSLQGEKPQHF. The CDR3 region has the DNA TGTGCCAGCAGCCTACAGGGTGAAAAGCCCCAGCATTTT.

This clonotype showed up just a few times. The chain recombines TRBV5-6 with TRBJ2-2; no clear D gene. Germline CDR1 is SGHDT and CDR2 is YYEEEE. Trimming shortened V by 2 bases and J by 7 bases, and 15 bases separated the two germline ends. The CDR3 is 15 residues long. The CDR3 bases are TGTGCCAGCAGCTTATATCGGAGTGTGGTCGGGGAGCTGTTTTTT. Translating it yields CASSLYRSVVGELFF. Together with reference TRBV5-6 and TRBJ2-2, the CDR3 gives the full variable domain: DAGVTQSPTHLIKTRGQQVTLRCSPKSGHDTVSWYQQALGQGPQFIFQYYEEEERQRGNFPDRFSGHQFPNYSSELNVNALLLGDSALYLCASSLYRSVVGELFFGEGSRLTVL.

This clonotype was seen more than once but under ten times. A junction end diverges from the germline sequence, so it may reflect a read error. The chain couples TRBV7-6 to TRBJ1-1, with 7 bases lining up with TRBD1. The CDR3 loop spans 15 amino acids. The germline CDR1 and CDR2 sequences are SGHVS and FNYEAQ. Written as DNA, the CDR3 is TGTGCCAGCAGCTGGAAGACAGGGCCGGGCACTGAAGCTCTCTTT. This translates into CASSWKTGPGTEALF.

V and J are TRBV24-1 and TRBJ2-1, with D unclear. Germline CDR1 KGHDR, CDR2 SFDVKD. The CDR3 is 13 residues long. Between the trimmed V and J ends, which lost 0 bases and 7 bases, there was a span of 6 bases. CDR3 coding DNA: TGTGCCACCAGTGATTTGACAGTGAATGAGCAGTTCTTC. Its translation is CATSDLTVNEQFF.

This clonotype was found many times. CDR3 region: CASSFPSGGSKNIQYF. DNA of the CDR3: TGTGCCAGCAGCTTTCCTAGCGGGGGGTCCAAAAACATTCAGTACTTC. This rearrangement joins TRBV7-2 to TRBJ2-4, with 11 bases fitting TRBD2. The germline gives CDR1 SGHTA, CDR2 FQGNSA. The CDR3 runs to 16 residues. The V and J ends lost 3 bases and 2 bases, in that order; junction bases with no gene match: 3.

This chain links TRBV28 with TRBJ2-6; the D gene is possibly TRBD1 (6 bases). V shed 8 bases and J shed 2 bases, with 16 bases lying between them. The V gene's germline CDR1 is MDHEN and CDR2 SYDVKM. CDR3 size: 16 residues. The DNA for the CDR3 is TGTGCCAGCGGGAAGACAGGTCGCACTGGGGCCAACGTCCTGACTTTC. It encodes CASGKTGRTGANVLTF.

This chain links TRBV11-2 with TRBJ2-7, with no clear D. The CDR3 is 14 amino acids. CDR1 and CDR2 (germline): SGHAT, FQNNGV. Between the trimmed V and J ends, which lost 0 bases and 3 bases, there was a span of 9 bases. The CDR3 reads CASSLDSALYEQYV. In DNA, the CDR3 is TGTGCCAGCAGCTTAGATTCGGCACTCTACGAGCAGTACGTC.

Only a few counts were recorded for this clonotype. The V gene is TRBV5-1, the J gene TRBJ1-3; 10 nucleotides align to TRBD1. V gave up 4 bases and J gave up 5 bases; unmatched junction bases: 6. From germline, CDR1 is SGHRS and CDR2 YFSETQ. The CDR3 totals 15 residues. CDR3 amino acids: CASSPGQGNRNTIYF. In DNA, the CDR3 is TGCGCCAGCAGCCCGGGACAGGGGAATAGAAACACCATATATTTT.